Below, 12 T cell receptor beta chains from the same sample are listed, as sequenced in a study of blood T cell repertoires in COVID-19. Assay used: immunoSEQ multiplex PCR; TCRdb lists only in-frame clones, some missing. Among 310,000 or so clones, roughly 86% were seen once, and the ten largest hold more than 8.5%. The material sequenced was PBMCs or T cells enriched from blood (not recorded which). The receptors originated from a woman aged 18-30 years who had recovered from COVID-19.

This CDR3 reads CASSEGAATDTQYF. DNA of the CDR3: TGTGCCAGCAGTGAAGGAGCGGCCACAGATACGCAGTATTTT. This chain connects TRBV6-1 to TRBJ2-3, with D perhaps matching TRBD2 (5 bases). Germline V gene data show CDR1 as MNHNS and CDR2 as SASEGT. The CDR3 totals 14 residues. The V end lost 1 base, the J end lost 2 bases, and 7 bases lay between the germline ends.

In regard to this clone: This same CDR3 is encoded by further DNA sequences in the sample. The rearrangement links TRBV5-1 to TRBJ1-2; the D gene is possibly TRBD1 (5 bases). CDR1 and CDR2 (germline): SGHRS, YFSETQ. The CDR3 loop spans 13 amino acids. V was clipped by 4 bases and J by 3 bases, with 10 bases between them. The CDR3 DNA follows: TGCGCCAGCAGCCTCCAGGGTGACTATGGCTACACCTTC. It yields the protein CASSLQGDYGYTF.

The chain combines TRBV4-2 with TRBJ2-3; D may be TRBD2 (5 bases). This CDR3 has 14 residues. V was clipped by 1 base and J by 6 bases, with 11 bases between them. Germline V gene sequence: CDR1 LGHNA, CDR2 YNFKEQ. The CDR3 coding sequence is TGTGCCAGCAGCCAAGTACGGGGTATGGATACGCAGTATTTT. Translated: CASSQVRGMDTQYF.

The V gene is TRBV19, the J gene TRBJ1-4; 7 bases map to TRBD1. The trim removed 7 bases at V and 7 bases at J, leaving 12 bases unmatched. The germline V gene has CDR1 LNHDA and CDR2 SQIVND (reference sequence). This CDR3 has 15 residues. CDR3 coding DNA: TGTGCCAGTACCCTGAGACAGGGTGAGGGTGAAAAACTGTTTTTT. Translating it yields CASTLRQGEGEKLFF.

V is TRBV27 and J is TRBJ1-1; D is ambiguous. This CDR3 spans 17 amino acids. Looked up from germline, CDR1 is MNHEY and CDR2 is SMNVEV (reference sequence). Deletions cut 2 bases from V and 3 bases from J, with 19 bases between. The CDR3: CASSLPPRSGYHTEAFF. CDR3 in DNA: TGTGCCAGCAGTTTACCCCCCCGGAGTGGCTACCACACTGAAGCTTTCTTT.

The chain joins TRBV3-1 (or the pseudogene TRBV3-2) to TRBJ1-1; 9 bases align to TRBD1. Germline CDR1 and CDR2: LGHDT and YNNKEL (reference sequence). The CDR3 has 14 amino acids. V gave up 2 bases and J gave up 8 bases; unmatched junction bases: 6. The chain's CDR3 is CASSQSHRGPEAFF. CDR3 coding DNA: TGTGCCAGCAGCCAATCCCACAGGGGGCCCGAAGCTTTCTTT.

The chain has TRBV27 and TRBJ2-3, with 7 bases identical to TRBD1. Germline CDR1 reads MNHEY; CDR2 reads SMNVEV (reference sequence). The trim removed 5 bases at V and 3 bases at J, leaving 2 bases unmatched. The CDR3 covers 13 residues. The CDR3 DNA follows: TGTGCCAGCAGTCGGGACAGTACAGATACGCAGTATTTT. Its protein is CASSRDSTDTQYF.

The rearrangement joins TRBV27 to TRBJ2-3; D is possibly TRBD2 (5 bases). The CDR3 has 13 amino acids. Germline CDR1 is MNHEY and CDR2 is SMNVEV (reference sequence). V gave up 3 bases and J gave up 6 bases, with 10 bases separating them. CDR3 coding DNA: TGTGCCAGCAGTTTCGGGAATGCCGATACGCAGTATTTT. This encodes CASSFGNADTQYF.

A few counts support this clone. The chain has TRBV2 and TRBJ1-2, with TRBD1 matching 7 bases. V lost 7 bases to trimming and J lost 8 bases; unmatched junction nucleotides: 7. CDR1 and CDR2 from the germline V gene are SNHLY and FYNNEI. This CDR3 region has 12 residues. The CDR3 DNA reads TGTGCCAGCACAGACAGGGACTGGGGCTACACCTTC. Its translation is CASTDRDWGYTF.

The rearrangement joins TRBV6-5 to TRBJ1-5, with 7 bases fitting TRBD1. The CDR3 is 13 amino acids. The germline gives CDR1 MNHEY, CDR2 SVGAGI. V shed 7 bases, J shed 5 bases, and the junction held 5 bases outside the gene matches. In DNA, the CDR3 is TGTGCCAGCAACAGGGGACCTGATCAGCCCCAGCATTTT. This sequence encodes CASNRGPDQPQHF.

V usage is TRBV28 and J usage is TRBJ2-7; tentative D call: TRBD2 (6 bases). The V and J ends lost 0 bases and 5 bases respectively, with 17 bases between them. Germline loops: CDR1 MDHEN, CDR2 SYDVKM. The CDR3 covers 16 residues. The CDR3 loop is CASSLWGLIRKDEQYF. DNA for the CDR3: TGTGCCAGCAGTTTATGGGGACTCATTAGGAAGGACGAGCAGTACTTC.

The chain links TRBV5-6 to TRBJ2-3, with TRBD2 matching 12 bases. The CDR3 is made up of 16 amino acids. V trimming: 2 bases; J trimming: 5 bases; junction bases outside the gene matches: 6. CDR1 is SGHDT, CDR2 YYEEEE, per germline. CDR3 region: CASSFGLAGRGDTQYF. The CDR3 DNA reads as TGTGCCAGCAGCTTTGGACTAGCGGGAAGGGGAGATACGCAGTATTTT.